This TCR beta chain was identified in a study of control samples from healthy donors and cancer patients. TCRdb keeps only in-frame clones here, not all; method: immunoSEQ multiplex PCR. The sample includes more than 9,500 clones, around nine tenths of them seen just once. The TCR originated in a male donor with melanoma. The sequenced sample consisted of formalin-fixed, paraffin-embedded tissue.

CDR3 region: CASSEPGQGIYGYTF. The CDR3 DNA reads as TGTGCCAGCAGTGAACCGGGACAGGGTATCTATGGCTACACCTTC. This rearrangement joins TRBV25-1 to TRBJ1-2; TRBD1 aligns across 9 bases. The CDR3 runs to 15 residues. Germline V gives CDR1 MGHDK, CDR2 SYGVNS. V lost 2 bases, J lost 4 bases, and 5 bases stayed unmatched.